The 32 T cell receptor beta chains reported below all come from one sample, sequenced in a study of metastatic and nonmetastatic thyroid tumors. TCRdb reassembled clones from the PCR reads with MiXCR. The profile shows around 3,500 clones, 35% of them singletons. Prior to thyroid surgery, none of the patients had received any treatment. Source material: adjacent normal tissue. The receptors were gathered from a male donor with papillary thyroid cancer or a benign thyroid nodule (not recorded which). Some clones in this sample may be carry-over from other donors' samples.

This clone is judged large (0.1 to 1%). The chain combines TRBV5-1 with TRBJ1-1, with D unresolved. The CDR3 is 13 residues long. V shed 0 bases and J shed 3 bases, with 6 bases lying between them. Per the germline V gene, CDR1 is SGHRS and CDR2 is YFSETQ. DNA of the CDR3: TGCGCCAGCAGCTTGGACAGCCACACTGAAGCTTTCTTT. Its protein product is CASSLDSHTEAFF.

This clone was detected a few times. The chain combines TRBV20-1 with TRBJ1-1; D is unresolved. Germline lookup yields CDR1 DFQATT and CDR2 SNEGSKA (reference sequence). Trimming removed 0 bases from V and 6 bases from J, with 2 bases in between. The CDR3 loop spans 10 amino acids. CDR3 DNA sequence: TGCAGTGCTAGAGACCCTGAAGCTTTCTTT. The encoded protein is CSARDPEAFF.

This clone was counted a few times. The gene calls are TRBV5-1 and TRBJ2-7, with a tentative D call TRBD1 (6 bases). V lost 0 bases and J lost 7, with 11 bases in between. The germline V gene encodes CDR1 SGHRS and CDR2 YFSETQ. The CDR3 totals 13 residues. CDR3 protein: CASSLAGVGEQYF. Written as DNA, the CDR3 is TGCGCCAGCAGCTTGGCAGGGGTGGGGGAGCAGTACTTC.

The chain recombines TRBV6-1 with TRBJ1-1; D gene uncertain. The CDR3 extends over 14 amino acids. The germline V gene encodes CDR1 MNHNS and CDR2 SASEGT. V dropped 9 bases and J dropped 3 bases, with 17 bases sitting between them. DNA of the CDR3: TGTGCCAGTGCAGAGGCGTTGGGTGACACTGAAGCTTTCTTT. Amino acids: CASAEALGDTEAFF.

In this sample, this clone turned up a few times. The chain's CDR3 is CASSLGGMTTIYGYTF. The DNA of the CDR3 is TGTGCCAGCAGTTTGGGCGGGATGACAACGATCTATGGCTACACCTTC. V gene TRBV28 combines with J gene TRBJ1-2, with no clear D. Germline-derived CDR1 and CDR2 are MDHEN and SYDVKM. Between the trimmed V and J ends, which lost 3 bases and 4 bases, there was a span of 18 bases. This CDR3 contains 16 residues.

The chain joins TRBV30 to TRBJ1-1; no definite D call. Germline CDR1 is GTSNPN and CDR2 is SVGIG (reference sequence). This CDR3 is built from 12 residues. V was cut by 2 bases and J by 1 base, with 5 bases left in between. CDR3 in amino acids: CAWSWQNTEAFF. CDR3 nucleotide sequence: TGTGCCTGGAGTTGGCAGAACACTGAAGCTTTCTTT. The entire variable domain, with the rest obtained from reference TRBV30 and TRBJ1-1, is as follows: SQTIHQWPATLVQPVGSPLSLECTVEGTSNPNLYWYRQAAGRGLQLLFYSVGIGQISSEVPQNLSASRPQDRQFILSSKKLLLSDSGFYLCAWSWQNTEAFFGQGTRLTVV.

This clone was seen a few times. This chain uses TRBV28 with TRBJ1-2; 7 bases line up with TRBD1. Germline V lookup: CDR1 MDHEN, CDR2 SYDVKM. The CDR3 extends over 12 amino acids. V shed 4 bases, J shed 4 bases, and the junction held 0 bases outside the gene matches. The CDR3 protein is CASSSGGYGYTF. DNA for the CDR3: TGTGCCAGCAGTTCAGGGGGCTATGGCTACACCTTC.

This clone has more than one count but fewer than ten. This chain uses TRBV2 with TRBJ2-4; 10 bases line up with TRBD1. Per germline, CDR1 SNHLY and CDR2 FYNNEI. The V and J ends lost 5 bases and 16 bases, in that order; junction bases with no gene match: 14. The length of the CDR3 is 14 residues. CDR3 in DNA: TGTGCCAGCAGTCCGGGGACAGGGGCGTATTCGTTCTACTTC. Residues: CASSPGTGAYSFYF.

This clone was counted at least ten times. One base away lies a much larger clone, so this may be a sequencing read error. This chain connects TRBV14 to TRBJ1-1, with no clear D. Per germline, CDR1 SGHDN and CDR2 FVKESK. Trimming pared 4 bases from V and 4 bases from J, leaving 25 bases between. The CDR3 is 18 residues long. The chain's CDR3 is CASSRFLPWVRPTTEAFF. DNA for the CDR3: TGTGCCAGCAGCCGATTCCTTCCATGGGTCCGACCAACCACTGAAGCTTTCTTT.

The rearrangement links TRBV5-8 to TRBJ2-1; perhaps D is TRBD1 or TRBD2 (5 bases each). Trimming pared 5 bases from V and 13 bases from J, leaving 10 bases between. Per the germline V gene, CDR1 is SGHTS and CDR2 is YDEGEE. The CDR3 covers 10 residues. CDR3 amino acids: CASRGRQQFF. CDR3 coding DNA: TGTGCCAGCAGGGGACGCCAACAGTTCTTC.

This clone was counted only a few times. V usage is TRBV6-2 or TRBV6-3 and J usage is TRBJ2-1; 8 bases are a match to TRBD2. The ends lost 0 bases at V and 5 bases at J; junction bases unmatched: 9. The CDR3 consists of 17 residues. The germline gives CDR1 MNHEY, CDR2 SVGEGT. CDR3 in DNA: TGTGCCAGCAGTTACTCGATTGATAGACTAGCGAACAATGAGCAGTTCTTC. Amino acid sequence: CASSYSIDRLANNEQFF.

This clone was seen ten or more times. The DNA for the CDR3 is TGTGCCAGCAGCCAGTTAGTGGAGATGAACACCGGGGAGCTGTTTTTT. Residues: CASSQLVEMNTGELFF. This chain joins TRBV5-6 and TRBJ2-2; D is uncertain. The ends were cut back, 4 bases at V and 1 base at J, with 14 bases in the middle. CDR1 is SGHDT, CDR2 YYEEEE, per germline. The CDR3 has 16 amino acids. Combining the CDR3 with reference TRBV5-6 and TRBJ2-2 gives the whole variable domain DAGVTQSPTHLIKTRGQQVTLRCSPKSGHDTVSWYQQALGQGPQFIFQYYEEEERQRGNFPDRFSGHQFPNYSSELNVNALLLGDSALYLCASSQLVEMNTGELFFGEGSRLTVL.

The V call is TRBV2, the J call TRBJ2-7; 9 bases agree with TRBD1. The CDR3 length is 13 residues. J was trimmed by 4 bases and V by 7 bases; bases with no gene match: 5. The V gene's germline CDR1 is SNHLY and CDR2 FYNNEI. The chain's CDR3 is CASKGQGLYEQYF. Written as DNA, the CDR3 is TGTGCCAGCAAGGGACAGGGCTTATACGAGCAGTACTTC.

By share of the sample, this clone is medium-sized (0.01 to 0.1%). This chain uses TRBV3-1 with TRBJ2-2; tentatively, D is TRBD1 (6 bases). V was clipped by 3 bases and J by 5 bases, with 16 bases between them. The CDR3 is made up of 16 amino acids. Germline CDR1 reads LGHDT; CDR2 reads YNNKEL (reference sequence). In DNA form, the CDR3 reads TGTGCCAGCAGCCACCCACAGGGAATTCATACCGGGGAGCTGTTTTTT. Its protein is CASSHPQGIHTGELFF.

The V gene is TRBV18, the J gene TRBJ1-1; D not resolved. The CDR3 covers 11 residues. Germline lookup yields CDR1 KGHSH and CDR2 LQKENI. The ends were cut back, 3 bases at V and 4 bases at J, with 3 bases in the middle. CDR3 DNA: TGTGCCAGCTCACCGGCCACTGAAGCTTTCTTT. This encodes CASSPATEAFF.

V is TRBV9 and J is TRBJ1-1; D unresolved. The V end lost 0 bases, the J end lost 3 bases, and 6 bases lay between the germline ends. The CDR3 runs 13 residues. Germline values: CDR1 SGDLS, CDR2 YYNGEE. The CDR3 loop reads CASSVDTDTEAFF. The CDR3 bases are TGTGCCAGCAGCGTAGACACGGACACTGAAGCTTTCTTT.

The V gene is TRBV6-2 or TRBV6-3, the J gene TRBJ2-1; the D gene is possibly TRBD2 (6 bases). The CDR3 sequence is 16 residues long. In germline, CDR1 is MNHEY, CDR2 SVGEGT. V gave up 5 bases and J gave up 8 bases, with 22 bases separating them. The DNA of the CDR3 is TGTGCCAGCAGTAGTGCGGGACCTGGGGCGATCTATGAGCAGTTCTTC. Encoded protein: CASSSAGPGAIYEQFF.

This clone was counted a few times. The chain has TRBV6-5 and TRBJ2-7; D perhaps matches TRBD1 (6 bases). This CDR3 is 15 amino acids long. The ends were cut back, 4 bases at V and 2 bases at J, with 15 bases in the middle. Germline lookup yields CDR1 MNHEY and CDR2 SVGAGI. The CDR3 DNA sequence: TGTGCCAGCAGTTCCGAATTTAGGACAGCCTACGAGCAGTACTTC. This translates into CASSSEFRTAYEQYF.

In its sample, this clone ranks as large. The chain recombines TRBV12-3 or TRBV12-4 with TRBJ2-7, with 15 bases lining up with TRBD2. This CDR3 is 16 amino acids long. V lost 6 bases to trimming and J lost 4 bases; unmatched junction nucleotides: 7. The CDR3 sequence is CASRPGLAGGGYEQYF. CDR3 sequence (DNA): TGTGCCAGCAGGCCTGGACTAGCGGGAGGGGGGTACGAGCAGTACTTC.

This clone showed up just a few times. This chain links TRBV6-5 with TRBJ2-3; D gene ambiguous. Germline CDR1 and CDR2: MNHEY and SVGAGI. There are 13 residues in the CDR3. Trimming shortened V by 2 bases and J by 2 bases, and 5 bases separated the two germline ends. The CDR3 protein is CASSYDLTDTQYF. As DNA, the CDR3 is TGTGCCAGCAGTTACGACCTCACAGATACGCAGTATTTT.

The rearrangement uses TRBV29-1 and TRBJ2-3, with a possible D match to TRBD1 (5 bases). Between the trimmed V and J ends, which lost 5 bases and 3 bases, there was a span of 18 bases. Germline CDR1 and CDR2: SQVTM and ANQGSEA. CDR3 size: 15 residues. The CDR3 DNA sequence: TGCAGCGTTAGGGGTCAGGGATTACGTACAGATACGCAGTATTTT. It codes for CSVRGQGLRTDTQYF.

This clone was seen only a few times. The rearrangement joins TRBV6-5 to TRBJ2-7; 8 bases agree with TRBD1. Trimming cost V 6 bases and J 6 bases; bases outside gene matches: 7. The CDR3 sequence is 13 residues long. Germline CDR1 MNHEY, CDR2 SVGAGI. The chain's CDR3 is CASRYVQGGEQYF. The CDR3 nucleotides are TGTGCCAGCAGATACGTACAGGGGGGCGAGCAGTACTTC.

The chain carries TRBV5-1 and TRBJ2-7; 8 bases align to TRBD1. The CDR3 contains 16 residues. The germline V gene encodes CDR1 SGHRS and CDR2 YFSETQ. V shed 2 bases, J shed 5 bases, and the junction held 12 bases outside the gene matches. The CDR3 region has the DNA TGCGCCAGCAGCTTAGAGCAGGGGGCGCGCAGTGACGAGCAGTACTTC. Residues: CASSLEQGARSDEQYF.

This chain links TRBV18 with TRBJ2-3; a weak D match, TRBD2 (6 bases). The V end lost 8 bases, the J end lost 3 bases, and 15 bases lay between the germline ends. The length of the CDR3 is 14 residues. Germline CDR1 is KGHSH and CDR2 is LQKENI. The CDR3 bases are TGTGCCAGCCCCCCTATGGGGAGGACAGATACGCAGTATTTT. Translated: CASPPMGRTDTQYF.

The rearrangement joins TRBV30 to TRBJ1-4; unclear D gene. Germline V gene data show CDR1 as GTSNPN and CDR2 as SVGIG (reference sequence). Trimming pared 0 bases from V and 8 bases from J, leaving 22 bases between. CDR3 length: 17 amino acids. Here the CDR3 reads CAWSVIGGRSIDEKLFF. DNA of the CDR3: TGTGCCTGGAGTGTAATAGGCGGGCGGAGCATAGACGAAAAACTGTTTTTT.

Here the CDR3 reads CASSNSLAGGETQYF. The CDR3, as DNA: TGTGCCAGCAGTAACTCTTTAGCGGGAGGGGAGACCCAGTACTTC. The chain has TRBV12-3 or TRBV12-4 and TRBJ2-5, with 11 bases matching TRBD2. The V gene end was trimmed by 5 bases and the J gene end by 5 bases; junction bases not matched to a gene: 7. CDR3 length equals 15 residues.

This clone is termed large. The chain is built from TRBV20-1 and TRBJ2-1, with 8 bases fitting TRBD2. This CDR3 region has 15 residues. The trim removed 6 bases at V and 3 bases at J, leaving 10 bases unmatched. Germline lookup yields CDR1 DFQATT and CDR2 SNEGSKA (reference sequence). DNA for the CDR3: TGCAGTGCCCATGAAGCGGGAGACGGCTACAATGAGCAGTTCTTC. Protein sequence: CSAHEAGDGYNEQFF.

In its sample, this clone was seen a few times. The chain has TRBV6-5 and TRBJ1-2; D is possibly TRBD1 (5 bases). Trimming removed 6 bases at V and 5 bases at J, with 19 bases between. Germline V lookup: CDR1 MNHEY, CDR2 SVGAGI. The CDR3 loop spans 15 amino acids. This CDR3 is CASSLGVTGGYGYTF. CDR3 coding DNA: TGTGCCAGCAGCTTAGGGGTAACCGGAGGGTATGGCTACACCTTC.

The chain combines TRBV6-8 with TRBJ2-7; 7 positions match TRBD1. V shed 8 bases and J 3 bases; nucleotides not matched to a gene: 10. CDR1 MNHGY and CDR2 SAAAGT come from the germline V gene. The CDR3 is 14 residues long. CDR3 bases: TGTGCCAGCGGCTCCCCACAGGGGATCTACGAGCAGTACTTC. Translated: CASGSPQGIYEQYF.

This chain connects TRBV19 to TRBJ1-5; 7 bases match TRBD1. Germline V gene sequence: CDR1 LNHDA, CDR2 SQIVND (reference sequence). Germline trimming cut 4 bases from V and 3 bases from J; bases unmatched to any gene: 15. CDR3 length equals 18 residues. CDR3 protein: CASSTDPAPGQINQPQHF. The CDR3 DNA follows: TGTGCCAGTAGTACCGACCCCGCGCCGGGACAGATCAATCAGCCCCAGCATTTT.

Concerning this clone itself: A read error may account for a junction end that differs from germline. Other DNA sequences in this specimen translate into the identical CDR3. This sequence joins TRBV30 and TRBJ1-2, with D perhaps TRBD1 (6 bases). This CDR3 has 13 residues. Germline V gene sequence: CDR1 GTSNPN, CDR2 SVGIG (reference sequence). This chain's CDR3 is CAWSVTGGGGYTF. DNA of the CDR3: TGTGCATGGAGTGTAACCGGGGGCGGCGGATACACCTTC.

The rearrangement links TRBV11-1 to TRBJ2-1; the match to TRBD2 covers 12 bases. CDR1 is SGHAT, CDR2 FQDESV, per germline (reference sequence). J gave up 7 bases and V 1 base, and 5 bases lay outside the gene matches. The CDR3 extends over 16 amino acids. CDR3 sequence (DNA): TGTGCCAGCAGCTTAGGACTAGCGGGAGATCTGAATGAGCAGTTCTTC. Encoded protein: CASSLGLAGDLNEQFF.